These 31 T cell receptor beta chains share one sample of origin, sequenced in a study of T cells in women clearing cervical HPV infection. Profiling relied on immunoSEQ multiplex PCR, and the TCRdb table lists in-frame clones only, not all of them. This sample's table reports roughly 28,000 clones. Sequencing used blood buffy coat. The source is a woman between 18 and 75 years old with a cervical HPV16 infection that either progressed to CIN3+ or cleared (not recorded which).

The CDR3 loop reads CATSRAKYNEQFF. CDR3 DNA (partial): TGTGCCACCAGCAGAGCTAAGTACAATGAG. The V gene is TRBV15, the J gene TRBJ2-1, with D hard to call. The observed sequence ends 3 residues before the CDR3 terminus, with the missing tail filled in from the germline J gene. V lost 1 base and J lost 4, with 5 bases in between. CDR1 and CDR2 from the germline V gene are LNHNV and YYDKDF (reference sequence). The CDR3 is 13 residues long.

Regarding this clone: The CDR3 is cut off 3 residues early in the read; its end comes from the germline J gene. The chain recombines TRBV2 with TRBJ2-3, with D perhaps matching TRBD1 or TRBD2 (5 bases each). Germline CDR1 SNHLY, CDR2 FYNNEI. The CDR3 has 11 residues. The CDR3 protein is CASGQGETQYF. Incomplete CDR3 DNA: TGTGCCAGCGGACAAGGGGAGACG.

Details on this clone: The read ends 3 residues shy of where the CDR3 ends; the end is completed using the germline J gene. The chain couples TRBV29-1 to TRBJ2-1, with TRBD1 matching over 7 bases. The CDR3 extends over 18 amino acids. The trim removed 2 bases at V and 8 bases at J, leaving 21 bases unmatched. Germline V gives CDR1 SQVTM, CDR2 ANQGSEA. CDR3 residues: CSVELDRDPLLGGDEQFF. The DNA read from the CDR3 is TGCAGCGTTGAACTCGACAGGGACCCTCTCTTAGGGGGAGATGAG.

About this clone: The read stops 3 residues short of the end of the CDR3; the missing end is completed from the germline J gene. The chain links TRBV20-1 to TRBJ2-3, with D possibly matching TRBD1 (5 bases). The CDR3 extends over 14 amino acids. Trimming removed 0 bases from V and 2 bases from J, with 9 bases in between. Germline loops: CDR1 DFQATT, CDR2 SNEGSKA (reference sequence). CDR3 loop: CSARDRGTTDTQYF. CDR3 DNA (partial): TGCAGTGCTAGAGATAGGGGTACCACAGATACG.

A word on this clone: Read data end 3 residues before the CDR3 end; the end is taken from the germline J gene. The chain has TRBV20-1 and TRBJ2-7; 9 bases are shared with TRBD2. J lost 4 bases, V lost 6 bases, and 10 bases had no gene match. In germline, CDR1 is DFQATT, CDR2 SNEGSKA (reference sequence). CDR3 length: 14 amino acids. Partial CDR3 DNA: TGCAGTGCCAACTCGCGGGGGGGCCTTTACGAG. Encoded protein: CSANSRGGLYE. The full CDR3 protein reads CSANSRGGLYEQYF.

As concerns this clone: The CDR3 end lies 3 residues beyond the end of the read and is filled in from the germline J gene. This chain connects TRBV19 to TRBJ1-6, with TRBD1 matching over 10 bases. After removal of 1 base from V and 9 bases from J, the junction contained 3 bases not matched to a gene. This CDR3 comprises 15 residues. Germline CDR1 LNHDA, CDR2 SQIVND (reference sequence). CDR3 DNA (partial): TGTGCCAGTAGTATAGGCGGACAGGGGGGTTCACCC. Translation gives CASSIGGQGGSP. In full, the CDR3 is CASSIGGQGGSPLHF. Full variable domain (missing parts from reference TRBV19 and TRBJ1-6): DGGITQSPKYLFRKEGQNVTLSCEQNLNHDAMYWYRQDPGQGLRLIYYSQIVNDFQKGDIAEGYSVSREKKESFPLTVTSAQKNPTAFYLCASSIGGQGGSPLHFGNGTRLTVT.

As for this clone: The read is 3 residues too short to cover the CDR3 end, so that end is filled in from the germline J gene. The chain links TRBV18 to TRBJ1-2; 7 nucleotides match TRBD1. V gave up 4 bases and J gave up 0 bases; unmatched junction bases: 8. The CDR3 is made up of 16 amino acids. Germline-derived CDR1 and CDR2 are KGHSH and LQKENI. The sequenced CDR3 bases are TGTGCCAGCTCACGCCTAGACAGGGAAACTAACTATGGC. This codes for CASSRLDRETNYG. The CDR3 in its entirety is CASSRLDRETNYGYTF.

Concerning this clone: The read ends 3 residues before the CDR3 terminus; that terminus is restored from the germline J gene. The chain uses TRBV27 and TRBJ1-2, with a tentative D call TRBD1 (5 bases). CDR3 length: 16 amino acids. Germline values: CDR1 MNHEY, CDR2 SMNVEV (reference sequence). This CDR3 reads CASSLSDTTAGNDYTF. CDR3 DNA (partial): TGTGCCAGCAGTTTATCGGACACCACAGCAGGCAATGAC.

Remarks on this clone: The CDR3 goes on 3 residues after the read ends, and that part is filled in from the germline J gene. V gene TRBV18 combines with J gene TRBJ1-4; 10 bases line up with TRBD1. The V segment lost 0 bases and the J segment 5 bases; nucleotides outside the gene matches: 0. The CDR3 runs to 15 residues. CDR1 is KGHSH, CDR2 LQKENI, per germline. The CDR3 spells CASSPPGQGNEKLFF. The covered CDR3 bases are TGTGCCAGCTCACCACCGGGACAGGGGAATGAAAAA.

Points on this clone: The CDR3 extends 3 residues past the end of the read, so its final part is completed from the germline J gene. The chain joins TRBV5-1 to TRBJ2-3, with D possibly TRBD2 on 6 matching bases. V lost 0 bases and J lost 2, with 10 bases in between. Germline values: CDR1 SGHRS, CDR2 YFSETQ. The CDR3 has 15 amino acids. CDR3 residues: CASSLGAGVTDTQYF. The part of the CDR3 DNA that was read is TGCGCCAGCAGCTTGGGAGCGGGCGTCACAGATACG.

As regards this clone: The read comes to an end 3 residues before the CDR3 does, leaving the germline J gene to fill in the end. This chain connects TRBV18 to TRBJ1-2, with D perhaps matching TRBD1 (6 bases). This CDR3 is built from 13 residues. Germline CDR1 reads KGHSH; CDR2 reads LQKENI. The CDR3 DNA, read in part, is TGTGCCAGCTCACCACCGGGGGCAGATACC. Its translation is CASSPPGADT. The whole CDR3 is CASSPPGADTYTF.

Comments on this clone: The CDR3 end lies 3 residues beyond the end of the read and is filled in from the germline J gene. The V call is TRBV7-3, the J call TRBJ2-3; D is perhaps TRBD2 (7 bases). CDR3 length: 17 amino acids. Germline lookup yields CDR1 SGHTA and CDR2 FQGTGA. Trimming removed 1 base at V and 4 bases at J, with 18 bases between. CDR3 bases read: TGTGCCAGCAGCTTAAGGGGGGGGCGGGAGAGCGCAGATACG. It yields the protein CASSLRGGRESADT. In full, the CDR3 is CASSLRGGRESADTQYF.

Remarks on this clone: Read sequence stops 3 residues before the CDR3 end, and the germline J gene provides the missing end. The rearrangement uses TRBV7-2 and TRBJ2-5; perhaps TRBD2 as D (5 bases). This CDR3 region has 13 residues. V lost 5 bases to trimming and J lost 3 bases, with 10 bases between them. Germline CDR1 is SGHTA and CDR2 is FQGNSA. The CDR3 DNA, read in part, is TGTGCCAGCAGCCGTGGACTTAAAGAGACC. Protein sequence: CASSRGLKET. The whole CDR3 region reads CASSRGLKETQYF.

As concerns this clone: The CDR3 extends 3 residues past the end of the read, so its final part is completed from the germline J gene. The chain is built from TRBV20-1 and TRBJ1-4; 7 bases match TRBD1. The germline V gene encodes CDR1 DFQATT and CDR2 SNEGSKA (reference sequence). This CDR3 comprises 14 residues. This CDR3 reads CSARVGQAVSPLFF. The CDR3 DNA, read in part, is TGCAGTGCTAGAGTAGGACAGGCGGTATCTCCA.

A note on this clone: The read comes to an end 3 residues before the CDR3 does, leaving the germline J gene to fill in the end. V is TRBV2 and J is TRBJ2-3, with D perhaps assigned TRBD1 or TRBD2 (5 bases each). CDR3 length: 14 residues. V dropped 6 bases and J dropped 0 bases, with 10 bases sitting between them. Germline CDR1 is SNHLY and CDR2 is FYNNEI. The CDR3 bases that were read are TGTGCCAGCAGGGCCAGGGAGAGCACAGATACG. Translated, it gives CASRARESTDT. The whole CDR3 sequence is CASRARESTDTQYF.

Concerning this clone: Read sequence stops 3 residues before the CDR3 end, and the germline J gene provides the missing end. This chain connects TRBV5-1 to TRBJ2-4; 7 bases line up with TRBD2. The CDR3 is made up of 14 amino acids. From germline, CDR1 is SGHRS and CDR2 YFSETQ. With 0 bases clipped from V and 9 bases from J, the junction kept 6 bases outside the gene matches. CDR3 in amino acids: CASSLVARESIQYF. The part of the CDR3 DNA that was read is TGCGCCAGCAGCTTGGTAGCGCGGGAGAGCATT.

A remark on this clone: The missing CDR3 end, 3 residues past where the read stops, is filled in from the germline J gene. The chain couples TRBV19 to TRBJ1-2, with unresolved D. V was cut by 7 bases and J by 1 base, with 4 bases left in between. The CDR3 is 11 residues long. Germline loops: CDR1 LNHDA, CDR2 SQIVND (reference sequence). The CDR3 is CASTNNYGYTF. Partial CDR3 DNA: TGTGCCAGTACCAATAACTATGGC.

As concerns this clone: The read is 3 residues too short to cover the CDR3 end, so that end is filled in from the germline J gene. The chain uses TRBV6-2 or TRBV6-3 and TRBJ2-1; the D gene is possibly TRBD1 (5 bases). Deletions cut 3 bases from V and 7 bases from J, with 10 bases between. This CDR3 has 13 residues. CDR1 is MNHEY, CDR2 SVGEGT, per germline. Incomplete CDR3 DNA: TGTGCCAGCAGTTATTTGACAGTTAATGAG. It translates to CASSYLTVNE. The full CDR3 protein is CASSYLTVNEQFF.

The CDR3 DNA, read in part, is TGCGCCAGCAGCCCCACCCTGACAGGACAGAACACTGAA. As protein: CASSPTLTGQNTE. The entire CDR3 protein reads CASSPTLTGQNTEAFF. V usage is TRBV5-1 and J usage is TRBJ1-1; D possibly corresponds to TRBD1 (6 bases). The read is 3 residues too short to cover the CDR3 end, so that end is filled in from the germline J gene. CDR1 and CDR2 (germline): SGHRS, YFSETQ. With 4 bases removed from V and 1 base from J, the gap between germline ends came to 17 bases. The CDR3 runs 16 residues.

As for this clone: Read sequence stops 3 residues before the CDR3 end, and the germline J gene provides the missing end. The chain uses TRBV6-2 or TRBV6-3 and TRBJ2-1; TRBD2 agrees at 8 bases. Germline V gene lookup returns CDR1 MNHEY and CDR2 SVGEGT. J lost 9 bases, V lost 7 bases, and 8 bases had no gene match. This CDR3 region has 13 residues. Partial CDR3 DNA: TGTGCCAGCACAAAGCGGGAGTCTTCTGAG. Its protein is CASTKRESSE. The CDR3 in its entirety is CASTKRESSEQFF.

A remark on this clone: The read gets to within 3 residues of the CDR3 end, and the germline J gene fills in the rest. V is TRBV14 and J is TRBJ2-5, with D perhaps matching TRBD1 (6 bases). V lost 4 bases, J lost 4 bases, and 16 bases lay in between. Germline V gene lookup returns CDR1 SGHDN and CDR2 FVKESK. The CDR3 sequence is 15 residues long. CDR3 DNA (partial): TGTGCCAGCAGCCCCCTGACAGGACTCGGAGAGACC. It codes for CASSPLTGLGET. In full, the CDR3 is CASSPLTGLGETQYF.

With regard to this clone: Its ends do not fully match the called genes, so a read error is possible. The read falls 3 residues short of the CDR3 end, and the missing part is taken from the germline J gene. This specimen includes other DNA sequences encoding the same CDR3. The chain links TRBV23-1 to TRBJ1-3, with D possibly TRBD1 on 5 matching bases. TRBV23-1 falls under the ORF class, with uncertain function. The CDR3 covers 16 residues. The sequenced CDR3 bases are TGCGCCAGCAGTCAATCCCCGGGGGTAATCGGAAACACA. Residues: CASSQSPGVIGNT. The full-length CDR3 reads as CASSQSPGVIGNTIYF.

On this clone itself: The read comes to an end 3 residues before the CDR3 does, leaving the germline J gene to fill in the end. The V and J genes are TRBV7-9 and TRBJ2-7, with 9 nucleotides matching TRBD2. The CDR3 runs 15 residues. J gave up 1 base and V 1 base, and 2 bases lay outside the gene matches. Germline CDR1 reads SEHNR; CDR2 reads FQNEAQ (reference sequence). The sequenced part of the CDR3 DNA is TGTGCCAGCAGCTTAGGGACTAGCGCTTCCTACGAG. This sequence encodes CASSLGTSASYE. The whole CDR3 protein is CASSLGTSASYEQYF.

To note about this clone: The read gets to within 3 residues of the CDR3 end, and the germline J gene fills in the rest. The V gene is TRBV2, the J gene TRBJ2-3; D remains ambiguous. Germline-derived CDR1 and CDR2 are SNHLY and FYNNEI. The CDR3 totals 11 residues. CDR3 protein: CASGLEETQYF. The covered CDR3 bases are TGTGCCAGCGGGCTCGAAGAGACG.

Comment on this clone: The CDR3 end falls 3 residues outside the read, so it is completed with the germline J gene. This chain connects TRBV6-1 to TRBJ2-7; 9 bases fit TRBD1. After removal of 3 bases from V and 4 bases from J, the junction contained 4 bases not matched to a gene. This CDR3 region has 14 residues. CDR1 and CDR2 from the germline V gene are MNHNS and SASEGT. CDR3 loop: CASSDGQGFYEQYF. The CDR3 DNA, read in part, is TGTGCCAGCAGTGATGGACAGGGGTTTTACGAG.

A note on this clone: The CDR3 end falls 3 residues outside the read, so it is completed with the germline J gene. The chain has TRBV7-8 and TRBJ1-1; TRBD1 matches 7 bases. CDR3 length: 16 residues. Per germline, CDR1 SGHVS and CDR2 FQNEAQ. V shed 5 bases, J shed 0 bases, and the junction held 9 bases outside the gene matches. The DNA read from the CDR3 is TGTGCCAGCAGCCCTGACAGGGTCACATTGAACACTGAA. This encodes CASSPDRVTLNTE. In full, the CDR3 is CASSPDRVTLNTEAFF.

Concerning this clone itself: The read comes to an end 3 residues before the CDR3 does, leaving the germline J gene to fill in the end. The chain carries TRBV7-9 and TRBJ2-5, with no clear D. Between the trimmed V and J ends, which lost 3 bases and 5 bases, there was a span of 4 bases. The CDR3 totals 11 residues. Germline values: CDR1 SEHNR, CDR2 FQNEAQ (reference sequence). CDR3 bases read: TGTGCCAGCAGCTTCCGGGAGACC. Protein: CASSFRET. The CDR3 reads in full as CASSFRETQYF.

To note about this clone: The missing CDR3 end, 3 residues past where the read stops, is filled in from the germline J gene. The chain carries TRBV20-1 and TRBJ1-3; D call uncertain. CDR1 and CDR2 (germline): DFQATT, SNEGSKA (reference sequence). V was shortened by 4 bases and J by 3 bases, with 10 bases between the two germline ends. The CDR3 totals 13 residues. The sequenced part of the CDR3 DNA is TGCAGTGCTAAGCGAGGACTTGGAAACACC. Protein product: CSAKRGLGNT. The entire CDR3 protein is CSAKRGLGNTIYF.

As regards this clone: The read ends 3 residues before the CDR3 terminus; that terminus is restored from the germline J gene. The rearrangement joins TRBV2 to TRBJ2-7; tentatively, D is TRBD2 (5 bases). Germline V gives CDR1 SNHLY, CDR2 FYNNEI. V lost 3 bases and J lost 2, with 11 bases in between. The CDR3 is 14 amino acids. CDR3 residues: CASSDQRKTYEQYF. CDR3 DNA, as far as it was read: TGTGCCAGCAGTGACCAGCGGAAGACCTACGAG. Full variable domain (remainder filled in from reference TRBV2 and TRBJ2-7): EPEVTQTPSHQVTQMGQEVILRCVPISNHLYFYWYRQILGQKVEFLVSFYNNEISEKSEIFDDQFSVERPDGSNFTLKIRSTKLEDSAMYFCASSDQRKTYEQYFGPGTRLTVT.

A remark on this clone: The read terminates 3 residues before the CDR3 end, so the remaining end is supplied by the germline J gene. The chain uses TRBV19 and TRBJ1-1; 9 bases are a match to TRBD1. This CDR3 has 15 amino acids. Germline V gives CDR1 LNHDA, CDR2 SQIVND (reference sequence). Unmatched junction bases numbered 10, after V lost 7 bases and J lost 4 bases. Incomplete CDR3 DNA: TGTGCCAGTAAAGGGACAGGGTGGTGGGGCACTGAA. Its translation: CASKGTGWWGTE. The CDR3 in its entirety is CASKGTGWWGTEAFF.

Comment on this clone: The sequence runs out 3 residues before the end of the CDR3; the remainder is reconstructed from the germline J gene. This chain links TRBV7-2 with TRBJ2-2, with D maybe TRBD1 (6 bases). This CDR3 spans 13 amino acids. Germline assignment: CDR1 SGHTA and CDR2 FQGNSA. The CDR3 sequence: CASSLGPGEKLFF. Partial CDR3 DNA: TGTGCCAGCAGCTTAGGCCCAGGGGAAAAG.